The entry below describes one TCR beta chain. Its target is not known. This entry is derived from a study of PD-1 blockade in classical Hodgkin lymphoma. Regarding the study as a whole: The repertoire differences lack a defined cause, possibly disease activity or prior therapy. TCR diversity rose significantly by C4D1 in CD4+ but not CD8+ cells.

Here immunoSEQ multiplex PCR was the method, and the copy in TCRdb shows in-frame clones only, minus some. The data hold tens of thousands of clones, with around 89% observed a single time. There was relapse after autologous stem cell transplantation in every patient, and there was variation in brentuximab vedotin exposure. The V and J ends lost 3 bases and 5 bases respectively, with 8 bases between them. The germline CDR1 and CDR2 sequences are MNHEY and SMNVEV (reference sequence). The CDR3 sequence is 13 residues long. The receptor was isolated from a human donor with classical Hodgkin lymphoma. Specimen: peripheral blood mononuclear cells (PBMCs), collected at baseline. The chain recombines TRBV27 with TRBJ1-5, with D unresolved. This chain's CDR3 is CASSFSPYQPQHF. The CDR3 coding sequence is TGTGCCAGCAGTTTCTCCCCTTATCAGCCCCAGCATTTT.